One TCR beta chain is described in this entry. These data are taken from a study of blood T cell repertoires in COVID-19. In the study overall: Sites in the United States, Italy and Spain provided acute and convalescent COVID-19 samples.

This CDR3 has 18 amino acids. Between the trimmed V and J ends, which lost 2 bases and 7 bases, there was a span of 23 bases. CDR1 LGHNA and CDR2 YNFKEQ come from the germline V gene. As originally analysed: Counts of nucleated cells, estimated from reference gene primer amplification, were obtained. Profiled with immunoSEQ multiplex PCR; TCRdb holds only in-frame clones, not every one. That table is the source of V, J and clone size, and D and trimming were worked out from the DNA. The table has about 280,000 clones, more than 75% seen once; the top ten hold 2% to 2.5%. This sequence originates from a woman in her 30s who had recovered from COVID-19. Sequenced: peripheral blood. This chain uses TRBV4-2 with TRBJ2-2; a weak D match, TRBD1 (6 bases). CDR3 nucleotide sequence: TGTGCCAGCAGCCAACGGACCTCCGGTCCAAAAGGGGGCGGGGAGCTGTTTTTT. Its protein is CASSQRTSGPKGGGELFF.